The source of this T cell receptor beta chain is a study of T cells in localized non-small cell lung cancer. Method: immunoSEQ multiplex PCR; TCRdb's copy keeps in-frame clones and lacks some. The sample has roughly 34,000 clones; 85% to 90% are singletons. This clone was counted only a few times. The germline V gene encodes CDR1 SGHVS and CDR2 FQNEAQ. This CDR3 comprises 16 residues. The V and J ends lost 7 bases and 3 bases, in that order; junction bases with no gene match: 11. The sequenced sample was peripheral blood, obtained before any cancer treatment. The receptor was derived from a male donor at least 60 years old with stage III lung adenocarcinoma. V is TRBV7-8 and J is TRBJ1-3, with TRBD1 matching 8 bases. The CDR3 nucleotides read TGTGCCAGCATGACAGGGGTTGAGGAACTTGGAAACACCATATATTTT. It yields the protein CASMTGVEELGNTIYF. Filled out from reference TRBV7-8 and TRBJ1-3, the complete variable domain reads GAGVSQSPRYKVAKRGQDVALRCDPISGHVSLFWYQQALGQGPEFLTYFQNEAQLDKSGLPSDRFFAERPEGSVSTLKIQRTQQEDSAVYLCASMTGVEELGNTIYFGEGSWLTVV.